These 29 T cell receptor beta chains originate from one sample sequenced in a study of blood T cell repertoires in COVID-19. The assay was immunoSEQ multiplex PCR, and TCRdb's table has in-frame clones only and misses some. The data contain 130,000 or so clones, roughly 80% of them singletons. Sequencing used PBMCs or T cells enriched from blood (not recorded which). All receptors come from a middle-aged man who had recovered from COVID-19.

The rearrangement joins TRBV6-2 or TRBV6-3 to TRBJ2-7; a possible D gene is TRBD2 (6 bases). Germline V gene lookup returns CDR1 MNHEY and CDR2 SVGEGT. The V gene lost 6 bases and the J gene lost 2 bases, with 17 bases spanning the gap. The CDR3 is made up of 15 amino acids. The CDR3 nucleotides read TGTGCCAGCAGCCTCCTCCGGGACTCAACCTACGAGCAGTACTTC. It encodes CASSLLRDSTYEQYF.

This chain joins TRBV7-9 and TRBJ2-5; tentative D call: TRBD2 (6 bases). Trimming took 5 bases from V and 2 from J, leaving 18 bases between them. Germline CDR1 reads SEHNR; CDR2 reads FQNEAQ (reference sequence). The CDR3 extends over 16 amino acids. CDR3 in amino acids: CASSPEGLGGQETQYF. Here the CDR3 DNA reads TGTGCCAGCAGCCCCGAAGGTCTAGGAGGGCAAGAGACCCAGTACTTC.

This clone showed up many times. This chain links TRBV4-2 with TRBJ2-3, with TRBD2 matching over 10 bases. This CDR3 is built from 17 residues. The V and J ends lost 3 bases and 0 bases, in that order; junction bases with no gene match: 6. Germline CDR1 is LGHNA and CDR2 is YNFKEQ. The CDR3 protein is CASSQERGGGSTDTQYF. CDR3 DNA: TGTGCCAGCAGCCAGGAGCGGGGGGGCGGGAGCACAGATACGCAGTATTTT.

A remark on this clone: This may be a read error: a much more frequent sequence differs by one nucleotide. The chain has TRBV28 and TRBJ1-1; unclear D gene. Looked up from germline, CDR1 is MDHEN and CDR2 is SYDVKM. The V and J ends lost 5 bases and 2 bases respectively, with 3 bases between them. The CDR3 consists of 11 residues. As DNA, the CDR3 is TGTGCCAGCAGTACTAACACTGAAGCTTTCTTT. It is translated as CASSTNTEAFF.

The CDR3 DNA reads TGTGCCAGCAGCCTGGGACACAGTGAGCAGTTCTTC. Amino acids: CASSLGHSEQFF. The chain joins TRBV11-2 to TRBJ2-1, with D perhaps TRBD1 (6 bases). The ends were cut back, 5 bases at V and 9 bases at J, with 11 bases in the middle. Germline values: CDR1 SGHAT, CDR2 FQNNGV. This CDR3 is built from 12 residues.

This chain uses TRBV10-2 with TRBJ1-5; 7 nucleotides agree with TRBD1. The V and J ends lost 5 bases and 5 bases, in that order; junction bases with no gene match: 15. Per the germline V gene, CDR1 is WSHSY and CDR2 is SAAADI. This CDR3 spans 17 amino acids. The CDR3 region is CASSPHQTGQSDQPQHF. CDR3 sequence (DNA): TGCGCCAGCAGTCCCCACCAGACAGGGCAATCCGATCAGCCCCAGCATTTT.

The CDR3 coding sequence is TGCGCCAGCAGCTTGTTGGGACAGGGGCCTAGGCCCTACGAGCAGTACTTC. This translates into CASSLLGQGPRPYEQYF. The chain carries TRBV5-1 and TRBJ2-7, with TRBD1 matching 10 bases. CDR1 and CDR2 from the germline V gene are SGHRS and YFSETQ. CDR3 length equals 17 residues. The V gene end was trimmed by 1 base and the J gene end by 2 bases; junction bases not matched to a gene: 9.

The sample holds one count of this clone. CDR3 residues: CASSPPGGQSDTQYF. The CDR3, as DNA: TGTGCCAGCAGCCCACCAGGGGGCCAGTCAGATACGCAGTATTTT. The chain is built from TRBV4-2 and TRBJ2-3; 8 bases are shared with TRBD1. V shed 4 bases, J shed 4 bases, and the junction held 7 bases outside the gene matches. This CDR3 is 15 amino acids long. The germline gives CDR1 LGHNA, CDR2 YNFKEQ.

This clone was observed a few times. The CDR3 DNA is TGTGCCAGCTCACCACGTTCCACAGGGTACACTGAAGCTTTCTTT. Translated: CASSPRSTGYTEAFF. V usage is TRBV18 and J usage is TRBJ1-1; possible D gene TRBD1, 6 bases. The ends were cut back, 1 base at V and 3 bases at J, with 12 bases in the middle. Germline CDR1 and CDR2: KGHSH and LQKENI. CDR3 size: 15 residues.

This chain links TRBV27 with TRBJ1-5, with 8 bases lining up with TRBD1. The CDR3 is 17 amino acids. Germline values: CDR1 MNHEY, CDR2 SMNVEV (reference sequence). V shed 0 bases and J 4 bases; nucleotides not matched to a gene: 8. CDR3 residues: CASSLSRAGGRNQPQHF. CDR3 DNA sequence: TGTGCCAGCAGTTTATCGAGGGCAGGGGGCAGGAATCAGCCCCAGCATTTT.

This clone appeared a single time. V gene TRBV3-1 (or the pseudogene TRBV3-2) combines with J gene TRBJ2-4; 9 bases agree with TRBD2. The germline V gene has CDR1 LGHDT and CDR2 YNNKEL (reference sequence). The V and J ends lost 4 bases and 5 bases, in that order; junction bases with no gene match: 15. CDR3 length: 18 amino acids. CDR3 sequence: CASSPGLASTQSENIQYF. The CDR3 DNA is TGTGCCAGCAGCCCTGGACTAGCGTCCACCCAAAGCGAAAACATTCAGTACTTC.

The table lists this clone with a few counts. This sequence joins TRBV19 and TRBJ2-7; a possible D gene is TRBD1 (5 bases). Looked up from germline, CDR1 is LNHDA and CDR2 is SQIVND (reference sequence). The V gene lost 8 bases and the J gene lost 3 bases, with 11 bases spanning the gap. The CDR3 is 12 residues long. The chain's CDR3 is CASADIFYEQYF. The CDR3 DNA reads as TGTGCCAGTGCGGACATATTCTACGAGCAGTACTTC.

The rearrangement joins TRBV24-1 to TRBJ1-5; no reliable D call. This CDR3 has 12 residues. CDR1 is KGHDR and CDR2 is SFDVKD in the germline V gene. Trimming removed 0 bases from V and 10 bases from J, with 6 bases in between. In DNA form, the CDR3 reads TGTGCCACCAGTGATTTGTTGGGCCCCCAGCATTTT. It specifies CATSDLLGPQHF.

This sequence joins TRBV7-9 and TRBJ1-5, with D maybe TRBD1 (6 bases). V was pared by 11 bases and J by 2 bases, with 10 bases between. Germline CDR1 SEHNR, CDR2 FQNEAQ (reference sequence). This CDR3 has 12 residues. For the CDR3, the DNA is TGTGCCGGAAGACAGGGCAATCAGCCCCAGCATTTT. Amino acids: CAGRQGNQPQHF.

This chain connects TRBV7-9 to TRBJ1-2; D perhaps matches TRBD1 (6 bases). Trimming stripped 3 bases from V and 5 bases from J, with 10 bases between. The CDR3 runs 13 residues. Germline V gene lookup returns CDR1 SEHNR and CDR2 FQNEAQ (reference sequence). CDR3 sequence (DNA): TGTGCCAGCAGCTTCGTGGACAGTTATGGCTACACCTTC. Amino acids: CASSFVDSYGYTF.

The rearrangement uses TRBV6-1 and TRBJ2-3; a possible D gene is TRBD2 (5 bases). V lost 2 bases and J 4 bases, leaving 10 bases between the germline ends. This CDR3 is built from 14 residues. Germline loops: CDR1 MNHNS, CDR2 SASEGT. CDR3 loop: CASSEMRAADTQYF. The CDR3 coding sequence is TGTGCCAGCAGTGAAATGAGGGCAGCAGATACGCAGTATTTT.

The rearrangement links TRBV10-3 to TRBJ2-2; 10 nucleotides line up with TRBD1. Germline V gene lookup returns CDR1 ENHRY and CDR2 SYGVKD. The ends lost 4 bases at V and 2 bases at J; junction bases unmatched: 4. The CDR3 consists of 16 residues. The CDR3 sequence: CAISGQGAINTGELFF. The DNA of the CDR3 is TGTGCCATCAGTGGACAGGGGGCGATAAACACCGGGGAGCTGTTTTTT.

The rearrangement joins TRBV19 to TRBJ2-3; 9 bases agree with TRBD2. CDR1 LNHDA and CDR2 SQIVND come from the germline V gene (reference sequence). The CDR3 contains 16 residues. Trimming at V came to 1 base and at J to 1 base, leaving 3 bases not matched to a gene. The CDR3 sequence: CASSIASGDGTDTQYF. The CDR3 DNA sequence: TGTGCCAGTAGTATAGCTAGCGGGGACGGCACAGATACGCAGTATTTT.

The chain combines TRBV5-1 with TRBJ1-6; D gene unclear. Between the trimmed V and J ends, which lost 4 bases and 7 bases, there was a span of 9 bases. Germline V gene data show CDR1 as SGHRS and CDR2 as YFSETQ. CDR3 length: 13 amino acids. CDR3 sequence (DNA): TGCGCCAGCAGCGCATATAGCAATTCACCCCTCCACTTT. Translated: CASSAYSNSPLHF.

The chain carries TRBV5-8 and TRBJ1-2, with unresolved D. Germline-derived CDR1 and CDR2 are SGHTS and YDEGEE. Deletions cut 4 bases from V and 2 bases from J, with 12 bases between. CDR3 length equals 14 residues. The CDR3 region has the DNA TGTGCCAGCAGCGGGAGGACTGGGAACTATGGCTACACCTTC. Its protein is CASSGRTGNYGYTF.

This chain links TRBV6-5 with TRBJ1-1, with 8 bases matching TRBD1. Looked up from germline, CDR1 is MNHEY and CDR2 is SVGAGI. CDR3 length equals 14 residues. V dropped 7 bases and J dropped 0; count of bases not matched to a gene: 4. The CDR3, as DNA: TGTGCCAGCAAGACAGGGGATATGAACACTGAAGCTTTCTTT. It yields the protein CASKTGDMNTEAFF.

The chain joins TRBV5-1 to TRBJ1-4; D unresolved. The V end was cut by 4 bases, the J end by 0 bases, with 7 bases between. The germline gives CDR1 SGHRS, CDR2 YFSETQ. The CDR3 totals 14 residues. The CDR3 DNA sequence: TGCGCCAGCAGCCCCCGGGCAACTAATGAAAAACTGTTTTTT. This sequence encodes CASSPRATNEKLFF.

The V gene is TRBV10-3, the J gene TRBJ1-4, with D hard to call. The V gene's germline CDR1 is ENHRY and CDR2 SYGVKD. The CDR3 extends over 13 amino acids. The ends were cut back, 7 bases at V and 5 bases at J, with 11 bases in the middle. CDR3 amino acids: CAINSGFNEKLFF. The DNA of the CDR3 is TGTGCCATCAATTCGGGGTTCAATGAAAAACTGTTTTTT.

This chain connects TRBV30 to TRBJ1-1, with D perhaps TRBD1 (5 bases). This CDR3 region has 12 residues. Looked up from germline, CDR1 is GTSNPN and CDR2 is SVGIG (reference sequence). Deletions cut 0 bases from V and 9 bases from J, with 11 bases between. Written as DNA, the CDR3 is TGTGCCTGGAGTGTACCCTCAGGGAAAGCTTTCTTT. Its translation is CAWSVPSGKAFF.

The rearrangement uses TRBV6-1 and TRBJ1-2, with D perhaps TRBD1 (5 bases). Looked up from germline, CDR1 is MNHNS and CDR2 is SASEGT. V shed 2 bases and J shed 5 bases, with 9 bases lying between them. The CDR3 length is 13 residues. Written as DNA, the CDR3 is TGTGCCAGCAGTGAACAGGGTGGGTATGGCTACACCTTC. Residues: CASSEQGGYGYTF.

There are a few counts of this clone. The chain couples TRBV10-1 to TRBJ1-5; 7 positions agree with TRBD1. This CDR3 spans 14 amino acids. From germline, CDR1 is WNHNN and CDR2 SYGVQD (reference sequence). The J segment lost 7 bases and the V segment lost 2 bases, leaving 5 bases of the junction unmatched. The CDR3 region is CASSERQGPQPQHF. DNA of the CDR3: TGCGCCAGCAGTGAGAGACAGGGACCACAGCCCCAGCATTTT.

The chain is built from TRBV19 and TRBJ2-2, with no clear D. The CDR3 consists of 14 residues. V was pared by 1 base and J by 4 bases, with 7 bases between. Germline CDR1 reads LNHDA; CDR2 reads SQIVND (reference sequence). The CDR3 nucleotides are TGTGCCAGTAGTATAGTCAGAAGCACCGGGGAGCTGTTTTTT. Amino acids: CASSIVRSTGELFF.

This clone was counted once. The chain links TRBV6-2 or TRBV6-3 to TRBJ2-7; TRBD2 aligns across 7 bases. This CDR3 is built from 15 residues. Unmatched junction bases numbered 13, after V lost 5 bases and J lost 6 bases. Per the germline V gene, CDR1 is MNHEY and CDR2 is SVGEGT. The CDR3 region is CASSKFRGDTTEQYF. In DNA, the CDR3 is TGTGCCAGCAGTAAGTTCCGGGGGGATACCACCGAGCAGTACTTC.

The rearrangement links TRBV15 to TRBJ2-2, with D perhaps TRBD1 (6 bases). CDR3 length equals 14 residues. Germline-derived CDR1 and CDR2 are LNHNV and YYDKDF (reference sequence). V lost 8 bases and J 4 bases, leaving 14 bases between the germline ends. CDR3 in amino acids: CATVSGQLTGELFF. The CDR3 DNA follows: TGTGCCACCGTTTCGGGACAACTCACCGGGGAGCTGTTTTTT. The full variable domain, its missing parts supplied by reference TRBV15 and TRBJ2-2, is DAMVIQNPRYQVTQFGKPVTLSCSQTLNHNVMYWYQQKSSQAPKLLFHYYDKDFNNEADTPDNFQSRRPNTSFCFLDIRSPGLGDTAMYLCATVSGQLTGELFFGEGSRLTVL.